In this sample, the clone carrying this T cell receptor beta chain turned up a few times. These data originate in a study of blood T cells in healthy people across ages. V was pared by 5 bases and J by 0 bases, with 3 bases of the junction left unmatched. Looked up from germline, CDR1 is GTSNPN and CDR2 is SVGIG (reference sequence). This CDR3 contains 14 residues. The authors ran a second PCR of about 7 to 12 cycles using a sample-barcoded 5' primer and a J-beta primer mix. TCRdb re-analysed the 5' RACE reads in MiXCR, keeping a single row per CDR3 protein. This table has about 640,000 distinct CDR3 sequences, roughly 31% appearing once.

The TCR sequence derives from a woman of 80 years or more in good health. Material for sequencing was blood. The chain joins TRBV30 to TRBJ1-5; 8 positions match TRBD1. The CDR3 reads CAWQTGDSNQPQHF. As DNA, the CDR3 is TGTGCCTGGCAGACAGGGGATAGCAATCAGCCCCAGCATTTT.